The 2 T cell receptor beta chains listed next were all sequenced from one sample in a study of blood T cell repertoires in COVID-19. Assay used: immunoSEQ multiplex PCR; TCRdb lists only in-frame clones, some missing. The sample carries some 200,000 clones, 88% recorded once. Material: peripheral blood. The receptors shown here come from a middle-aged man with COVID-19, enrolled during active disease.

The chain has TRBV6-6 and TRBJ2-3; 8 positions agree with TRBD2. With V trimmed by 6 bases and J by 1 base, 6 bases remained unmatched. CDR1 and CDR2 (germline): MNHNY, SVGAGI (reference sequence). The CDR3 is made up of 15 amino acids. CDR3 DNA: TGTGCCAGCAGGACCGGGGGGGCCGGCACAGATACGCAGTATTTT. This encodes CASRTGGAGTDTQYF.

The chain is built from TRBV27 and TRBJ2-1; 9 positions agree with TRBD2. The CDR3 totals 18 residues. Germline trimming cut 1 base from V and 7 bases from J; bases unmatched to any gene: 14. Germline V gene data show CDR1 as MNHEY and CDR2 as SMNVEV (reference sequence). The CDR3, as DNA: TGTGCCAGCAGTTTATTACCCCCCGCTAGCGGGATTATGAATGAGCAGTTCTTC. Translation gives CASSLLPPASGIMNEQFF.